This T cell receptor beta chain was documented in a study of CD8 T cells in Susac syndrome. The RNA input was roughly 0.45 to 1 ug, and it was reverse transcribed with random hexamers. Each CDR3 protein is one row after TCRdb ran MiXCR on the immunoSEQ multiplex PCR reads. The sample has about 210,000 distinct CDR3 sequences, 95% seen once; the top ten hold 0.095%. V lost 5 bases, J lost 4 bases, and 9 bases stayed unmatched. Germline CDR1 reads MNHEY; CDR2 reads SMNVEV (reference sequence). This CDR3 region has 16 residues. The receptor was derived from a human donor with multiple sclerosis. This chain connects TRBV27 to TRBJ2-3; the match to TRBD2 covers 10 bases. Sequenced sample: CD4+ T cells from PBMCs. The CDR3 region has the DNA TGTGCCAGCAGTCCGACGGGGACTAGCGTTGCAGATACGCAGTATTTT. Protein product: CASSPTGTSVADTQYF.